This T cell receptor beta chain came from a study of metastatic and nonmetastatic thyroid tumors (dated by TCRdb to between 2020 and 2021). Study-wide context: The researchers compared repertoires between peripheral blood samples and tumor or nodule tissue samples from patients with malignant or benign thyroid disease. Study-wide conclusions, independent of this receptor: TCR beta diversity was reported as significantly higher in malignant tumors than in benign nodules, in both blood and tumor samples.

No patient had received any treatment before thyroid surgery. Using T-cell receptor beta sequencing, the researchers looked back retrospectively at clinical samples from patients, gathered between the early 2010s and the late 2010s. Including the terminal cysteine and phenylalanine, the CDR3 comprises 14 residues. Of the read, only the CDR3 DNA is kept; its 42 bases are in frame from base 1. After removal of 4 bases from V and 4 bases from J, the junction retains 5 bases not matched to a gene. This clone has ten or more counts. Its antigen target is currently unknown. Per-base qualities were not stored, and no clone one base away is much larger. To prepare the library, PCR was applied. The sequencer was an Illumina HiSeq 4000. The TCR beta-chain CDR3 region of each patient was profiled by high-throughput sequencing. As for how the authors treated the data: A classifier to discriminate distant-metastatic papillary thyroid cancer patients was built from CDR3 differences across clinicopathological groups. Repertoire diversity was assessed with the Shannon index, and tumor-blood repertoire similarity with the Morisita-Horn index. TCRdb reworked the public reads: Q25 trimming with fastp, MiXCR clone assembly, productive beta chains retained. In this record, the V and J calls reflect TCRdb's handling and not the investigators' own analysis. Here the sample has roughly 63,000 clones; 15% to 20% occur a single time. The leading ten clones occupy roughly a tenth of the sample.

The chain employs TRBV12-3 or TRBV12-4 and TRBJ1-2, with 8 bases in between that match TRBD1. This receptor was identified in a male donor with papillary thyroid cancer or a benign thyroid nodule (not recorded which). Some clones in this sample may be carry-over from other donors' samples. The sequenced material came from blood. The CDR3 region: CASSSQDRGYGYTF. The DNA is TGTGCCAGCAGTTCGCAAGACAGGGGCTATGGCTACACCTTC.